Below, one T cell receptor (beta chain) is given with its context. This clonotype was seen more than once but under ten times. The specificity of this receptor is unknown. Base qualities are not at hand, and no much larger clone is one base apart. Library method: RT-PCR. Instrument on record: NextSeq 550. Using fastp at Q25 and MiXCR, TCRdb reprocessed the public reads and kept productive beta chains. One record per CDR3 amino acid sequence lists the most common genes and DNA. Counted in this sample were 110,000 or so distinct CDR3 sequences; about a third of them appeared once. The ten largest make up around 27% of the sample. This entry comes from a study of patients and donors after allogeneic stem cell transplantation (TCRdb year 2020). CDR1 and CDR2, per the germline V gene, are LGHNA and YNFKEQ. V ends up 0 bases short and J 2 bases short, with an unmatched junction base count of 4. Spanning cysteine to phenylalanine, the CDR3 consists of 15 amino acids. The sequence is cut down to CDR3 DNA, 45 bases in frame from base 1.

This receptor was obtained from a human donor who was either an allogeneic HSCT recipient or a stem cell or donor lymphocyte infusion donor (not recorded which). It is not recorded whose cells these are; they may come from a transplant donor. The specimen sequenced was blood, either unsorted or a sorted T cell fraction (not recorded which). The receptor chain draws on TRBV4-2 and TRBJ2-7, with TRBD2 matching 7 junction bases. The nucleotide sequence reads as follows: TGTGCCAGCAGCCAAGAGCTGCTAGCGGCCTACGAGCAGTACTTC. It codes for CASSQELLAAYEQYF.